The 10 T cell receptor beta chains below were found in one sample sequenced in a study of blood T cells in healthy people across ages. A second PCR, run for about 7 to 11 cycles, used a sample-barcoded 5' primer plus a J-beta primer mix. TCRdb reprocessed the 5' RACE reads with MiXCR, giving one entry per CDR3 protein. The sample holds roughly 500,000 distinct CDR3 sequences, approximately 25% seen once. The sample consisted of blood. These receptors originate from a woman in her 70s in good health.

This clonotype was seen only a few times. The chain has TRBV20-1 and TRBJ2-1, with D possibly TRBD1 on 6 matching bases. Gene TRBJ2-5 matches the end of the DNA better, so the J call may be wrong. This CDR3 has 12 amino acids. Germline CDR1 reads DFQATT; CDR2 reads SNEGSKA (reference sequence). The CDR3 coding sequence is TGCAGTGCCGCGGACGAAGGGGGGACCCAGTACTTC. Its translation: CSAADEGGTQYF.

J is TRBJ2-5 and V is TRBV4-3, with D perhaps being TRBD1 or TRBD2 (6 bases each). CDR1 LGHNA and CDR2 YSLEER come from the germline V gene. The CDR3 is made up of 15 amino acids. V lost 4 bases to trimming and J lost 3 bases, with 15 bases between them. The CDR3 sequence: CASSRDTRGEETQYF. As DNA, the CDR3 is TGCGCCAGCAGCCGGGACACGAGGGGGGAAGAGACCCAGTACTTC.

V gene TRBV18 combines with J gene TRBJ1-4; D is undetermined. V was pared by 1 base and J by 0 bases, with 18 bases between. This CDR3 is 19 amino acids long. Germline CDR1 and CDR2: KGHSH and LQKENI. This chain's CDR3 is CASSPLWVKDFPTNEKLFF. CDR3 in DNA: TGTGCCAGCTCACCACTTTGGGTTAAGGATTTTCCAACTAATGAAAAACTGTTTTTT.

Details on this clonotype: The germline gene is not matched at one end of the junction; a read error may be the cause. The rearrangement links TRBV6-2 or TRBV6-3 to TRBJ2-3; 10 nucleotides agree with TRBD2. Germline CDR1 is MNHEY and CDR2 is SVGEGT. The CDR3 sequence is 16 residues long. This chain's CDR3 is CASSYQGTSAGNTQYF. The CDR3 bases are TGTGCCAGCAGTTACCAGGGGACTAGCGCGGGAAATACACAGTATTTT.

This chain joins TRBV7-2 and TRBJ2-1; D unresolved. CDR3 length equals 14 residues. Trimming stripped 6 bases from V and 9 bases from J, with 18 bases between. Germline-derived CDR1 and CDR2 are SGHTA and FQGNSA. CDR3 region: CASSLTIRRPEQFF. CDR3 in DNA: TGTGCCAGCAGTTTAACTATTCGACGGCCTGAGCAGTTCTTC.

The chain links TRBV12-3 or TRBV12-4 to TRBJ1-5, with 9 bases identical to TRBD1. V shed 5 bases, J shed 2 bases, and the junction held 10 bases outside the gene matches. There are 17 residues in the CDR3. The CDR3 DNA reads as TGTGCCAGCAGTATACAACAGGGGGCCCGTGGCAATCAGCCCCAGCATTTT. Translating it yields CASSIQQGARGNQPQHF.

The gene calls are TRBV7-2 and TRBJ2-5; tentatively, D is TRBD1 (5 bases). The last part of the DNA fits TRBJ2-1 better; the J call may be wrong. The CDR3 totals 15 residues. The germline V gene has CDR1 SGHTA and CDR2 FQGNSA. The CDR3 loop is CASSAQTQARDEQFF. CDR3 in DNA: TGTGCCAGCAGCGCACAGACCCAGGCCAGGGATGAGCAGTTCTTC.

The chain couples TRBV29-1 to TRBJ1-4; D is possibly TRBD1 (5 bases). Germline-derived CDR1 and CDR2 are SQVTM and ANQGSEA. The CDR3 has 14 residues. Trimming cost V 5 bases and J 7 bases, with 17 bases left between them. The CDR3: CSVLDTGGGEKLFF. The CDR3 nucleotides are TGCAGCGTTTTGGACACGGGTGGGGGTGAAAAACTGTTTTTT. Supplemented by reference TRBV29-1 and TRBJ1-4, the full variable domain reads SAVISQKPSRDICQRGTSLTIQCQVDSQVTMMFWYRQQPGQSLTLIATANQGSEATYESGFVIDKFPISRPNLTFSTLTVSNMSPEDSSIYLCSVLDTGGGEKLFFGSGTQLSVL.

This clonotype was counted a few times. The chain carries TRBV11-2 and TRBJ2-1, with D perhaps matching TRBD2 (5 bases). There are 20 residues in the CDR3. From germline, CDR1 is SGHAT and CDR2 FQNNGV. Trimming shortened V by 1 base and J by 4 bases, and 26 bases separated the two germline ends. CDR3 coding DNA: TGTGCCAGCAGCTTAGGAGGAGGCGACTCGGACGTTGAGACGTACAATGAGCAGTTCTTC. Protein product: CASSLGGGDSDVETYNEQFF. Variable domain in full (rest from reference TRBV11-2 and TRBJ2-1): EAGVAQSPRYKIIEKRQSVAFWCNPISGHATLYWYQQILGQGPKLLIQFQNNGVVDDSQLPKDRFSAERLKGVDSTLKIQPAKLEDSAVYLCASSLGGGDSDVETYNEQFFGPGTRLTVL.

The rearrangement joins TRBV4-2 to TRBJ2-1; D might be TRBD2 (6 bases). V dropped 5 bases and J dropped 1 base, with 15 bases sitting between them. The CDR3 is 16 residues long. CDR1 LGHNA and CDR2 YNFKEQ come from the germline V gene. As DNA, the CDR3 is TGTGCCAGCAGCTCCCTTGGCGGGATTTCCTACAATGAGCAGTTCTTC. It codes for CASSSLGGISYNEQFF.